This entry concerns a single T cell receptor beta chain. The sample belongs to a study of blood T cell repertoires in COVID-19. For the study at large: COVID-19 samples collected from the United States, Italy and Spain covered acute and convalescent phases.

Libraries were prepared by immunoSEQ multiplex PCR; TCRdb keeps only in-frame clonotypes and omits some of them. The table shows 370,000 or so clones, with 87% occurring only once. CDR1 MNHEY and CDR2 SVGEGT come from the germline V gene. This CDR3 is 15 amino acids long. Germline trimming cut 6 bases from V and 3 bases from J; bases unmatched to any gene: 6. Recovery meant two consecutive negative NP/OP PCR tests, professional clearance, or resolved symptoms. The sequencing input was PBMCs or T cells enriched from blood (not recorded which). The receptor comes from a man aged 25 to 40 who had recovered from COVID-19. The chain links TRBV6-2 or TRBV6-3 to TRBJ2-2, with 8 bases fitting TRBD2. CDR3 in amino acids: CASSPGGLDTGELFF. The CDR3 DNA reads TGTGCCAGCAGCCCGGGGGGGCTCGACACCGGGGAGCTGTTTTTT.